This TCR beta chain was sequenced for a study of post-analysis software for immune sequencing data. The germline V gene encodes CDR1 ENHRY and CDR2 SYGVKD. The CDR3 is 16 residues long. The ends lost 5 bases at V and 2 bases at J; junction bases unmatched: 4. This clonotype has just a few counts. What it binds is not known. The TCR beta cDNA libraries contained unique molecular identifiers. TCRdb re-analysed the PCR reads in MiXCR, keeping a single row per CDR3 protein. The sample yields hundreds of thousands of distinct CDR3 sequences, more than 50% seen once. General study findings and limits: Patients showed TRBV5-6, TRBV5-1 and TRBV20-1 among five TRBV segments more frequent than in controls.

The receptor's source is a girl aged 2 to 9 with multiple sclerosis. The sequenced sample consisted of blood. This chain uses TRBV10-3 with TRBJ2-2; 11 nucleotides match TRBD2. The CDR3 sequence is CAISTSGGTNTGELFF. Here the CDR3 DNA reads TGTGCCATCAGTACTAGCGGGGGAACAAACACCGGGGAGCTGTTTTTT.